This T cell receptor (beta chain) was found in a study of OX40 agonist ivuxolimab in advanced cancers. Germline V lookup: CDR1 MNHEY, CDR2 SMNVEV (reference sequence). The CDR3 covers 16 residues. The ends lost 5 bases at V and 3 bases at J; junction bases unmatched: 11. The repertoire was sequenced with immunoSEQ multiplex PCR; TCRdb's copy has only in-frame clones and lacks some. The top ten clones hold 16% of a sample with 20,000 to 30,000 clones, about 85% of them seen once. This clone qualifies as medium-sized. V gene TRBV27 combines with J gene TRBJ2-7, with TRBD1 matching 9 bases. The sample was CD4+ or CD8+ T cells sorted from blood, taken in a trial of the OX40 agonist ivuxolimab. This clonotype originated in an adult with an advanced solid tumor such as melanoma, head and neck, liver or kidney cancer. The CDR3 reads CASSATGGVSRYEQYF. Here the CDR3 DNA reads TGTGCCAGCAGTGCGACAGGGGGAGTCTCCCGCTACGAGCAGTACTTC.